Listed here are 24 T cell receptor beta chains from one sample, sequenced in a study of blood T cell repertoires in COVID-19. The method was immunoSEQ multiplex PCR; TCRdb's version includes in-frame clones alone and lacks a portion of them. The sample yields 210,000 or so clones, 90% seen once. Sequences were obtained from peripheral blood. These receptors originate from a man aged 45-60 years with acute or convalescent COVID-19.

The gene calls are TRBV4-3 and TRBJ1-2; D call uncertain. The ends were cut back, 4 bases at V and 1 base at J, with 13 bases in the middle. CDR1 and CDR2 (germline): LGHNA, YSLEER. The CDR3 has 15 residues. The DNA of the CDR3 is TGCGCCAGCAGCCTTCGTTTGCAGGTTAACTATGGCTACACCTTC. Translated: CASSLRLQVNYGYTF.

This clone was observed a few times. The CDR3 coding sequence is TGTGCCAGCAGCTTACAAGCGGGCCAAAACAATGAGCAGTTCTTC. Protein product: CASSLQAGQNNEQFF. V usage is TRBV7-2 and J usage is TRBJ2-1; D perhaps matches TRBD2 (6 bases). This CDR3 has 15 residues. Germline CDR1 is SGHTA and CDR2 is FQGNSA. Trimming shortened V by 2 bases and J by 5 bases, and 13 bases separated the two germline ends.

The rearrangement uses TRBV30 and TRBJ2-3, with 15 bases identical to TRBD2. J was trimmed by 3 bases and V by 4 bases; bases with no gene match: 2. This CDR3 comprises 15 residues. The germline CDR1 and CDR2 sequences are GTSNPN and SVGIG (reference sequence). The CDR3 here is CAWTGTSGRTDTQYF. In nucleotides, the CDR3 is TGTGCCTGGACAGGGACTAGCGGGAGGACAGATACGCAGTATTTT.

This chain links TRBV27 with TRBJ1-2; maybe TRBD1 (6 bases). From germline, CDR1 is MNHEY and CDR2 SMNVEV (reference sequence). The CDR3 covers 16 residues. Trimming shortened V by 6 bases and J by 0 bases, and 17 bases separated the two germline ends. This chain's CDR3 is CASSRGLPGTNYGYTF. The CDR3 DNA reads TGTGCCAGCAGCAGGGGTCTCCCGGGGACTAACTATGGCTACACCTTC.

V is TRBV5-5 and J is TRBJ2-7; perhaps TRBD1 as D (6 bases). Per the germline V gene, CDR1 is SGHKS and CDR2 is YYEKEE (reference sequence). V was pared by 0 bases and J by 2 bases, with 12 bases between. The CDR3 has 15 residues. DNA of the CDR3: TGTGCCAGCAGCTTGGAGGCAGGGGAAACCTACGAGCAGTACTTC. Its translation is CASSLEAGETYEQYF.

This chain joins TRBV5-1 and TRBJ1-1; TRBD1 is a possible D gene (5 bases). The CDR3 spans 15 residues. Germline V lookup: CDR1 SGHRS, CDR2 YFSETQ. Trimming removed 0 bases from V and 3 bases from J, with 12 bases in between. The CDR3 nucleotides are TGCGCCAGCAGCTTGGCGGGGGGTTCGGACACTGAAGCTTTCTTT. Translation gives CASSLAGGSDTEAFF.

This chain joins TRBV5-4 and TRBJ2-7; TRBD1 aligns across 7 bases. CDR3 length: 12 amino acids. The V segment lost 5 bases and the J segment 7 bases; nucleotides outside the gene matches: 6. CDR1 SGHNT and CDR2 YYREEE come from the germline V gene (reference sequence). The CDR3 bases are TGTGCCAGCAGTCAAACAGGGGCGGAGCAGTACTTC. Amino acid sequence: CASSQTGAEQYF.

This clone was seen just once. The chain joins TRBV18 to TRBJ2-7; 9 nucleotides align to TRBD2. The CDR3 totals 16 residues. Germline assignment: CDR1 KGHSH and CDR2 LQKENI. The ends lost 3 bases at V and 2 bases at J; junction bases unmatched: 8. This CDR3 reads CASSPNRGGGAYEQYV. CDR3 sequence (DNA): TGTGCCAGCTCACCCAACCGGGGCGGGGGGGCCTACGAGCAGTACGTC.

The chain couples TRBV20-1 to TRBJ1-6; no definite D call. Germline lookup yields CDR1 DFQATT and CDR2 SNEGSKA (reference sequence). Trimming cost V 3 bases and J 9 bases, with 9 bases left between them. The CDR3 consists of 12 residues. The CDR3 sequence: CSASSQISPLHF. Here the CDR3 DNA reads TGCAGTGCTAGTTCACAGATTTCACCCCTCCACTTT.

V usage is TRBV29-1 and J usage is TRBJ1-1; D remains ambiguous. This CDR3 spans 18 amino acids. Germline lookup yields CDR1 SQVTM and CDR2 ANQGSEA. The V and J ends lost 7 bases and 4 bases respectively, with 31 bases between them. Here the CDR3 DNA reads TGCAGCGCACGGAAATCCGGAGGAGGGATCTTGAGGAGCACTGAAGCTTTCTTT. Its translation: CSARKSGGGILRSTEAFF.

The chain combines TRBV5-4 with TRBJ1-3; tentative D call: TRBD1 (6 bases). Germline CDR1 is SGHNT and CDR2 is YYREEE (reference sequence). The V gene lost 4 bases and the J gene lost 4 bases, with 9 bases spanning the gap. The CDR3 totals 13 residues. The CDR3 DNA reads TGTGCCAGCAGCCGGGACATCGGAAACACCATATATTTT. Its translation is CASSRDIGNTIYF.

CDR3 region: CASSISPATDTQYF. The CDR3 nucleotides are TGTGCCAGTAGTATCTCGCCAGCGACAGATACGCAGTATTTT. The rearrangement joins TRBV19 to TRBJ2-3; D is undetermined. CDR1 LNHDA and CDR2 SQIVND come from the germline V gene (reference sequence). V was pared by 3 bases and J by 3 bases, with 10 bases between. There are 14 residues in the CDR3.

This clone was seen only a few times. The V and J genes are TRBV5-4 and TRBJ1-6, with D tentatively TRBD1 (6 bases). Per the germline V gene, CDR1 is SGHNT and CDR2 is YYREEE (reference sequence). V was cut by 3 bases and J by 9 bases, with 19 bases left in between. The CDR3 sequence is 16 residues long. In DNA, the CDR3 is TGTGCCAGCAGCTCGGGCGAGGGCAGGGGACGTTCACCCCTCCACTTT. Translating gives CASSSGEGRGRSPLHF.

This rearrangement joins TRBV20-1 to TRBJ2-3, with 8 bases aligning to TRBD1. Germline V CDR1 and CDR2: DFQATT, SNEGSKA (reference sequence). The V segment lost 3 bases and the J segment 2 bases; nucleotides outside the gene matches: 7. This CDR3 contains 15 residues. CDR3 nucleotides: TGCAGTGCTAGTATTAGGACAGGGACCACAGATACGCAGTATTTT. This encodes CSASIRTGTTDTQYF.

The chain recombines TRBV27 with TRBJ2-7; tentatively, D is TRBD1 (6 bases). This CDR3 spans 12 amino acids. Germline CDR1 MNHEY, CDR2 SMNVEV (reference sequence). V was cut by 2 bases and J by 5 bases, with 7 bases left in between. CDR3 DNA sequence: TGTGCCAGCAGTTTAACAGGGCACGAGCAGTACTTC. This codes for CASSLTGHEQYF.

The rearrangement links TRBV10-1 to TRBJ1-1; a weak D match, TRBD1 (6 bases). CDR1 and CDR2 (germline): WNHNN, SYGVQD (reference sequence). The germline V and J ends were trimmed by 6 bases and 1 base, with 12 bases remaining between them. This CDR3 is 14 amino acids long. CDR3 amino acids: CASSLDRANTEAFF. The CDR3 coding sequence is TGCGCCAGCAGCCTGGACAGAGCGAACACTGAAGCTTTCTTT.

The chain joins TRBV6-2 or TRBV6-3 to TRBJ2-6, with a tentative D call TRBD2 (6 bases). V was shortened by 5 bases and J by 1 base, with 9 bases between the two germline ends. The CDR3 extends over 15 amino acids. Germline values: CDR1 MNHEY, CDR2 SVGEGT. The CDR3 is CASSQRGSGANVLTF. The CDR3 region has the DNA TGTGCCAGCAGTCAACGGGGGTCTGGGGCCAACGTCCTGACTTTC.

The V and J genes are TRBV18 and TRBJ1-1, with a possible D match to TRBD1 (5 bases). V was cut by 2 bases and J by 4 bases, with 11 bases left in between. CDR1 is KGHSH and CDR2 is LQKENI in the germline V gene. This CDR3 contains 14 residues. Here the CDR3 reads CASSPGTGGTEAFF. In nucleotides, the CDR3 is TGTGCCAGCTCACCAGGAACGGGGGGCACTGAAGCTTTCTTT. Complete variable domain (other parts from reference TRBV18 and TRBJ1-1): NAGVMQNPRHLVRRRGQEARLRCSPMKGHSHVYWYRQLPEEGLKFMVYLQKENIIDESGMPKERFSAEFPKEGPSILRIQQVVRGDSAAYFCASSPGTGGTEAFFGQGTRLTVV.

The chain links TRBV3-1 (or the pseudogene TRBV3-2) to TRBJ2-2, with TRBD1 matching over 7 bases. After removal of 11 bases from V and 1 base from J, the junction contained 10 bases not matched to a gene. The CDR3 spans 15 residues. The germline CDR1 and CDR2 sequences are LGHDT and YNNKEL (reference sequence). In nucleotides, the CDR3 is TGTGCCTCCAAACAGGGGACGGGGAACACCGGGGAGCTGTTTTTT. Translation gives CASKQGTGNTGELFF.

The chain joins TRBV15 to TRBJ1-2; D is unclear. CDR1 and CDR2 from the germline V gene are LNHNV and YYDKDF (reference sequence). This CDR3 comprises 14 residues. The germline V and J ends were trimmed by 2 bases and 2 bases, with 9 bases remaining between them. CDR3 region: CATSRSGGNYGYTF. The CDR3 bases are TGTGCCACCAGCAGATCGGGAGGGAACTATGGCTACACCTTC.

In its sample, this clone was seen once. The chain uses TRBV28 and TRBJ2-7; possible D gene TRBD2, 7 bases. The germline gives CDR1 MDHEN, CDR2 SYDVKM. Trimming cost V 7 bases and J 3 bases, with 22 bases left between them. CDR3 size: 16 residues. Here the CDR3 reads CASTPRVGRGDYEQYV. CDR3 sequence (DNA): TGTGCCAGCACCCCTAGGGTTGGGAGGGGGGACTACGAGCAGTACGTC.

In DNA, the CDR3 is TGTGCCAGCAGTAAAGACAGGGTTCCCGATAACTATGGCTACACCTTC. This gives the protein CASSKDRVPDNYGYTF. The gene calls are TRBV27 and TRBJ1-2, with 7 bases identical to TRBD1. This CDR3 is built from 16 residues. Unmatched junction bases numbered 10, after V lost 5 bases and J lost 1 base. Germline values: CDR1 MNHEY, CDR2 SMNVEV (reference sequence).

The chain employs TRBV28 and TRBJ1-5, with a weak D call TRBD1 (5 bases). CDR3 length equals 15 residues. From germline, CDR1 is MDHEN and CDR2 SYDVKM. V dropped 1 base and J dropped 2 bases, with 9 bases sitting between them. CDR3 bases: TGTGCCAGCAGTTTATTCAGGGTGGGCAATCAGCCCCAGCATTTT. This encodes CASSLFRVGNQPQHF.

V gene TRBV28 combines with J gene TRBJ1-4; 9 bases are shared with TRBD1. In germline, CDR1 is MDHEN, CDR2 SYDVKM. This CDR3 is built from 15 residues. The V and J ends lost 5 bases and 8 bases, in that order; junction bases with no gene match: 9. The CDR3 DNA reads as TGTGCCAGCAGTGACGGGGGACAGGGCAACGAAAAACTGTTTTTT. Its protein product is CASSDGGQGNEKLFF. Full variable domain (remainder filled in from reference TRBV28 and TRBJ1-4): DVKVTQSSRYLVKRTGEKVFLECVQDMDHENMFWYRQDPGLGLRLIYFSYDVKMKEKGDIPEGYSVSREKKERFSLILESASTNQTSMYLCASSDGGQGNEKLFFGSGTQLSVL.